These 15 T cell receptor beta chains originate from one sample sequenced in a study of long-term antiretroviral therapy in people with HIV. A v3.0 immunoSEQ assay was performed at survey level. Assay: immunoSEQ multiplex PCR; the TCRdb copy retains only in-frame clones and omits some. The profile shows tens of thousands of clones, around 84% of them singletons. Specimen: unsorted PBMCs, collected 1.3 years after starting antiretroviral therapy. The origin of the receptors is a man between 60 and 75 years old with HIV.

This clone turned up a few times. V and J are TRBV7-3 and TRBJ2-7; the match to TRBD2 covers 10 bases. This CDR3 has 16 residues. Losses at the gene ends were 5 bases for V and 1 base for J; bases not matched to a gene: 8. CDR1 is SGHTA and CDR2 is FQGTGA in the germline V gene. The CDR3 DNA reads TGTGCCAGCAGCCCGGGACTAGCGCCGGGATCCTACGAGCAGTACTTC. It translates to CASSPGLAPGSYEQYF.

CDR3: CASSPRDLNEKLFF. The CDR3 region has the DNA TGTGCCAGCAGCCCCAGGGATCTTAATGAAAAACTGTTTTTT. The chain carries TRBV9 and TRBJ1-4; D perhaps matches TRBD1 (5 bases). The CDR3 is 14 amino acids. V was cut by 4 bases and J by 4 bases, with 11 bases left in between. Germline V gene sequence: CDR1 SGDLS, CDR2 YYNGEE.

This chain links TRBV9 with TRBJ1-2; 8 bases match TRBD1. Trimming cost V 3 bases and J 4 bases; bases outside gene matches: 5. Germline loops: CDR1 SGDLS, CDR2 YYNGEE. This CDR3 comprises 14 residues. In nucleotides, the CDR3 is TGTGCCAGCAGCGGACCGGGACAGGCCTATGGCTACACCTTC. Its protein product is CASSGPGQAYGYTF.

V usage is TRBV14 and J usage is TRBJ2-1; a weak D match, TRBD2 (5 bases). Germline CDR1 reads SGHDN; CDR2 reads FVKESK. V lost 7 bases to trimming and J lost 0 bases, with 10 bases between them. The CDR3 has 14 amino acids. The CDR3: CASNFAGSYNEQFF. For the CDR3, the DNA is TGTGCCAGCAATTTCGCGGGCTCCTACAATGAGCAGTTCTTC.

This clone was counted once. J is TRBJ1-1 and V is TRBV7-3; weak D call: TRBD1 (5 bases). CDR1 is SGHTA and CDR2 is FQGTGA in the germline V gene. The CDR3 has 14 residues. Trimming left V 3 bases short and J 6 bases short, with 14 bases between. CDR3 nucleotide sequence: TGTGCCAGCAGCTTGCAGGGTGGGATCGCTGAAGCTTTCTTT. It yields the protein CASSLQGGIAEAFF.

This chain links TRBV5-4 with TRBJ2-3, with D uncertain. Per the germline V gene, CDR1 is SGHNT and CDR2 is YYREEE (reference sequence). Trimming left V 4 bases short and J 1 base short, with 19 bases between. The CDR3 extends over 17 amino acids. In DNA form, the CDR3 reads TGTGCCAGCAGCAACTTGGCTCTGGGAAGCGGCACAGATACGCAGTATTTT. This gives the protein CASSNLALGSGTDTQYF.

V is TRBV23-1 and J is TRBJ2-7, with D possibly matching TRBD2 (5 bases). TRBV23-1 carries the ORF label, with uncertain function. V lost 0 bases and J lost 6, with 21 bases in between. The CDR3 is 17 residues long. The CDR3 region is CASSQSRCRGPGREQYF. The CDR3 DNA follows: TGCGCCAGCAGTCAATCCCGGTGCAGAGGGCCAGGTCGCGAGCAGTACTTC.

This chain links TRBV6-5 with TRBJ1-1, with TRBD1 as a possible D gene (5 bases). CDR1 and CDR2 from the germline V gene are MNHEY and SVGAGI. The CDR3 is 14 residues long. V lost 5 bases and J lost 1, with 11 bases in between. The CDR3 DNA reads TGTGCCAGCAGTCCTTGGGGGGGGAACACTGAAGCTTTCTTT. Its protein is CASSPWGGNTEAFF.

The V and J genes are TRBV5-1 and TRBJ1-3; tentatively, D is TRBD1 (6 bases). V lost 1 base to trimming and J lost 3 bases, with 11 bases between them. Per the germline V gene, CDR1 is SGHRS and CDR2 is YFSETQ. The CDR3 length is 15 residues. CDR3 bases: TGCGCCAGCAGCTTGTCAGGGGTAATTGGAAACACCATATATTTT. Its translation: CASSLSGVIGNTIYF.

The genes are TRBV6-6 and TRBJ2-3; a weak D match, TRBD2 (7 bases). Per germline, CDR1 MNHNY and CDR2 SVGAGI (reference sequence). The CDR3 length is 15 residues. V lost 5 bases to trimming and J lost 5 bases, with 17 bases between them. CDR3 amino acids: CASSDPGAGEDTQYF. CDR3 nucleotides: TGTGCCAGCAGTGACCCGGGGGCGGGAGAAGATACGCAGTATTTT.

The chain recombines TRBV6-6 with TRBJ2-7; D is unresolved. There are 12 residues in the CDR3. Trimming shortened V by 9 bases and J by 2 bases, and 11 bases separated the two germline ends. Germline V gene data show CDR1 as MNHNY and CDR2 as SVGAGI (reference sequence). The CDR3 DNA sequence: TGTGCCAGTGCTTGGGGTCCCTACGAGCAGTACTTC. This translates into CASAWGPYEQYF.

V is TRBV19 and J is TRBJ2-5; tentatively, D is TRBD1 (5 bases). The V end was cut by 4 bases, the J end by 2 bases, with 11 bases between. The germline CDR1 and CDR2 sequences are LNHDA and SQIVND (reference sequence). CDR3 length: 14 amino acids. CDR3 in amino acids: CASSRRDSQETQYF. CDR3 coding DNA: TGTGCCAGTAGTAGACGAGACAGTCAAGAGACCCAGTACTTC.

The chain is built from TRBV7-9 and TRBJ1-1; no reliable D call. CDR1 is SEHNR, CDR2 FQNEAQ, per germline (reference sequence). CDR3 length equals 13 residues. Trimming took off 4 bases at V and 6 bases at J, with 12 bases between the two ends. In DNA, the CDR3 is TGTGCCAGCAGCTCACTCAAATGGGCTGAAGCTTTCTTT. Translated, it gives CASSSLKWAEAFF.

The J gene is TRBJ2-2, the V gene TRBV5-1; 8 nucleotides line up with TRBD2. V lost 4 bases and J lost 4; bases outside the gene matches: 6. The CDR3 has 15 amino acids. The germline V gene has CDR1 SGHRS and CDR2 YFSETQ. CDR3: CASSGAGVGTGELFF. The DNA for the CDR3 is TGCGCCAGCAGCGGAGCGGGAGTAGGCACCGGGGAGCTGTTTTTT.

The V call is TRBV6-5, the J call TRBJ1-5; D is unclear. With 6 bases removed from V and 1 base from J, the gap between germline ends came to 13 bases. Germline CDR1 MNHEY, CDR2 SVGAGI. This CDR3 has 15 residues. This CDR3 is CASSKELGSNQPQHF. DNA for the CDR3: TGTGCCAGCAGCAAAGAGCTAGGGAGCAATCAGCCCCAGCATTTT.